These T cell receptor beta chains were read from a single sample in a study of spatial heterogeneity in lung cancer. MiXCR, applied by TCRdb to the 5' RACE reads, yields one record per CDR3 protein. The data show tens of thousands of distinct CDR3 sequences, roughly 14% seen once. This sample comprised PBMCs, obtained at surgery. These receptors came from a male donor with early-stage non-small cell lung cancer. Each CDR3 is given with its conserved first and last residue. The D gene is left open where the match is weak. Clone size is not always given. Where it is, it says once, few, many or a class for expanded clones.

few,TRBV5-1,TRBJ2-7,TRBD2,CASSLARGLAGDGTYEQYF,TGCGCCAGCAGCTTGGCCCGGGGACTAGCGGGAGATGGGACCTACGAGCAGTACTTC
many,TRBV7-9,TRBJ2-1,TRBD1,CASSPGQPTLWNEQFF,TGTGCCAGCAGCCCGGGACAGCCGACTTTATGGAATGAGCAGTTCTTC
many,TRBV7-2,TRBJ2-1,NA,CASSPTDNEQFF,TGTGCCAGCAGCCCCACGGACAATGAGCAGTTCTTC
many,TRBV9,TRBJ1-1,NA,CASSVVLDTEAFF,TGTGCCAGCAGCGTAGTATTGGACACTGAAGCTTTCTTT
many,TRBV6-2/TRBV6-3,TRBJ2-7,NA,CASSPTSYEQYF,TGTGCCAGCAGCCCAACTAGCTACGAGCAGTACTTC
many,TRBV7-9,TRBJ2-6,NA,CASSFGLSGSGANVLTF,TGTGCCAGCAGCTTTGGTTTATCGGGATCTGGGGCCAACGTCCTGACTTTC
few,TRBV5-5,TRBJ2-7,TRBD2,CASSLEASGRYEQYF,TGTGCCAGCAGCTTGGAGGCTAGCGGGAGGTACGAGCAGTACTTC
few,TRBV29-1,TRBJ2-7,NA,CSVEGNGAYEQYF,TGCAGCGTTGAGGGGAATGGGGCCTACGAGCAGTACTTC
NA,TRBV5-1,TRBJ2-1,TRBD2,CASSAGLAGNEQFF,TGCGCCAGCAGCGCCGGACTAGCGGGGAATGAGCAGTTCTTC
NA,TRBV21-1,TRBJ2-4,NA,CASSKVVRGRGKNIQYF,TGTGCCAGCAGCAAAGTTGTTAGGGGCCGTGGCAAAAACATTCAGTACTTC
NA,TRBV12-3/TRBV12-4,TRBJ2-2,TRBD1,CASSTRTGMHGELFF,TGTGCCAGCAGTACCAGGACAGGGATGCACGGGGAGCTGTTTTTT
many,TRBV29-1,TRBJ2-1,TRBD1,CSVRRQGLEGNEQFF,TGCAGCGTCAGAAGACAGGGTTTAGAGGGCAATGAGCAGTTCTTC
many,TRBV7-2,TRBJ1-3,NA,CASSFDSYSGNTIYF,TGTGCCAGCAGCTTCGACAGCTACTCTGGAAACACCATATATTTT
few,TRBV6-1,TRBJ2-2,NA,CASSLVGLLRGELFF,TGTGCCAGCAGCTTAGTAGGCTTGTTACGCGGGGAGCTGTTTTTT
NA,TRBV5-1,TRBJ2-1,TRBD1,CASSGQGAYNEQFF,TGCGCCAGCTCAGGACAGGGGGCCTACAATGAGCAGTTCTTC
many,TRBV5-1,TRBJ2-2,NA,CASSIDRTNTGELFF,TGCGCCAGCAGCATTGACAGAACGAACACCGGGGAGCTGTTTTTT
few,TRBV10-1,TRBJ1-1,NA,CASSETVRNTEAFF,TGCGCCAGCAGTGAGACAGTCCGGAACACTGAAGCTTTCTTT
NA,TRBV5-1,TRBJ2-7,TRBD1,CASSWTGTGDEQYF,TGCGCCAGCAGCTGGACCGGGACAGGGGACGAGCAGTACTTC
few,TRBV27,TRBJ1-4,NA,CASSFAGGNEKLFF,TGTGCCAGCAGTTTTGCGGGCGGGAATGAAAAACTGTTTTTT
NA,TRBV20-1,TRBJ2-3,TRBD2,CSASGTSGRSGGDTQYF,TGCAGTGCTTCCGGGACTAGCGGGAGGTCCGGGGGAGATACGCAGTATTTT
NA,TRBV18,TRBJ1-2,NA,CASSPAGDGYTF,TGTGCCAGCTCACCGGCGGGAGATGGCTACACCTTC
once,TRBV18,TRBJ1-1,TRBD1,CASSGQRNTEAFF,TGTGCCAGCTCGGGACAGCGGAACACTGAAGCTTTCTTT
few,TRBV27,TRBJ1-5,NA,CASSLRDNQPQHF,TGTGCCAGCAGTTTAAGGGACAATCAGCCCCAGCATTTT
many,TRBV27,TRBJ1-2,NA,CASSSSPRGKGYTF,TGTGCCAGCAGTTCCTCTCCCCGGGGGAAGGGCTACACCTTC
NA,TRBV30,TRBJ2-2,NA,CAWSFVWNTGELFF,TGTGCCTGGAGTTTTGTCTGGAACACCGGGGAGCTGTTTTTT
few,TRBV2,TRBJ1-4,TRBD1,CASGGQGEKLFF,TGTGCCAGCGGGGGACAGGGTGAAAAACTGTTTTTT